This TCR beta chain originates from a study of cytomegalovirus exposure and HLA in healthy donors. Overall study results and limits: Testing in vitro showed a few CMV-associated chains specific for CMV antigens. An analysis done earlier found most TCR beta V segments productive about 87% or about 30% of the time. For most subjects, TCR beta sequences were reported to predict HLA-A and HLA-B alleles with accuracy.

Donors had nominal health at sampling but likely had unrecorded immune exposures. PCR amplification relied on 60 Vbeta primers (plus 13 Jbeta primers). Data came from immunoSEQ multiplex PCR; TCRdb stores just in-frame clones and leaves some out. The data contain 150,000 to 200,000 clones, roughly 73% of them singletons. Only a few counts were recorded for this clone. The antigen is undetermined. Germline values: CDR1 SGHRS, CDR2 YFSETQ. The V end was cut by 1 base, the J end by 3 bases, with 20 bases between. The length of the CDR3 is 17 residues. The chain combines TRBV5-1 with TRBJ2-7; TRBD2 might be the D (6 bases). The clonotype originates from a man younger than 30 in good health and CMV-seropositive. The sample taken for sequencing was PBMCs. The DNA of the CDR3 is TGCGCCAGCAGCTTGTGGTCCGGGTCGGGAGCGTACTACGAGCAGTACTTC. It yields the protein CASSLWSGSGAYYEQYF.